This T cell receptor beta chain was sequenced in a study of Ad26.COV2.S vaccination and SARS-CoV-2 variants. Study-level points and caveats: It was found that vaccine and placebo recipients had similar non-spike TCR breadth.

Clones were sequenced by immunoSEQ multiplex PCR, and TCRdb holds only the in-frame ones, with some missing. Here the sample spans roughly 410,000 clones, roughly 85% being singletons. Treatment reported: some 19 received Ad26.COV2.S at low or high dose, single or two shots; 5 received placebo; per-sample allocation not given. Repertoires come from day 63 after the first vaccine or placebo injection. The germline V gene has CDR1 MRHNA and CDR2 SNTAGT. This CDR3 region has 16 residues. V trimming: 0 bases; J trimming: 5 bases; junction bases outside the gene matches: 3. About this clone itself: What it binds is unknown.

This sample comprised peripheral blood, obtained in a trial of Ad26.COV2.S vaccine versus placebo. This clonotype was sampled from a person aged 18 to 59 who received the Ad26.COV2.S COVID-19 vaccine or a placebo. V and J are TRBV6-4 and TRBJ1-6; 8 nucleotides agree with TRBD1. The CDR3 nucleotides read TGTGCCAGCAGTGACTCGTCCAGGGGGCATAATTCACCCCTCCACTTT. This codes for CASSDSSRGHNSPLHF.